These 20 T cell receptor beta chains were sequenced from one sample in a study of lymphopenia after photon versus proton radiotherapy. Measured with immunoSEQ multiplex PCR; TCRdb has only the in-frame clones, and not every one. The sample yields roughly 58,000 clones, roughly nine tenths seen once. Sequenced here: peripheral blood, sampled from a patient treated with proton-based radiotherapy. These receptors originate from an elderly man with esophageal cancer.

V gene TRBV7-2 combines with J gene TRBJ2-6, with D possibly matching TRBD1 (6 bases). Germline-derived CDR1 and CDR2 are SGHTA and FQGNSA. V dropped 3 bases and J dropped 0 bases, with 9 bases sitting between them. The CDR3 length is 16 residues. DNA for the CDR3: TGTGCCAGCAGCTTCGACAGGAACTCTGGGGCCAACGTCCTGACTTTC. This translates into CASSFDRNSGANVLTF.

The CDR3 loop is CASSYGARSYEQYF. CDR3 coding DNA: TGTGCCAGCAGTTACGGGGCCAGGAGCTACGAGCAGTACTTC. V is TRBV6-5 and J is TRBJ2-7; possibly TRBD1 for D (5 bases). V gave up 2 bases and J gave up 3 bases, with 11 bases separating them. Germline V gene data show CDR1 as MNHEY and CDR2 as SVGAGI. CDR3 size: 14 residues.

V usage is TRBV10-1 and J usage is TRBJ2-2; D remains ambiguous. The CDR3 is 14 residues long. Between the trimmed V and J ends, which lost 0 bases and 5 bases, there was a span of 7 bases. Per the germline V gene, CDR1 is WNHNN and CDR2 is SYGVQD (reference sequence). The CDR3 here is CASSESHGTGELFF. The CDR3 DNA sequence: TGCGCCAGCAGTGAGTCGCACGGGACCGGGGAGCTGTTTTTT.

This chain links TRBV5-1 with TRBJ2-7, with a possible D match to TRBD2 (6 bases). V was clipped by 0 bases and J by 5 bases, with 9 bases between them. The CDR3 contains 13 residues. Germline V gene sequence: CDR1 SGHRS, CDR2 YFSETQ. CDR3: CASSLAGGDEQYF. DNA for the CDR3: TGCGCCAGCAGCTTGGCCGGGGGAGACGAGCAGTACTTC.

The gene calls are TRBV6-4 and TRBJ1-5; D is possibly TRBD1 (5 bases). V gave up 4 bases and J gave up 4 bases, with 14 bases separating them. This CDR3 is built from 15 residues. CDR1 and CDR2 (germline): MRHNA, SNTAGT. The CDR3 DNA sequence: TGTGCCAGCAGTGCGGAGTTTGGGGGGAATCAGCCCCAGCATTTT. Encoded protein: CASSAEFGGNQPQHF.

The chain is built from TRBV30 and TRBJ1-2; D not certain. This CDR3 is 14 amino acids long. Germline CDR1 is GTSNPN and CDR2 is SVGIG (reference sequence). V was trimmed by 1 base and J by 4 bases, leaving 13 bases between them. CDR3 coding DNA: TGTGCCTGGAGTGCTGGCAGTAAGGCCTATGGCTACACCTTC. Its protein is CAWSAGSKAYGYTF.

The genes are TRBV25-1 and TRBJ1-4; D gene ambiguous. The CDR3 consists of 14 residues. Trimming removed 4 bases from V and 5 bases from J, with 11 bases in between. CDR1 and CDR2 (germline): MGHDK, SYGVNS. The CDR3 coding sequence is TGTGCCAGCAGTGTCACAGTGACGAATGAAAAACTGTTTTTT. Its translation is CASSVTVTNEKLFF.

The chain links TRBV30 to TRBJ2-3; the D is unclear. Germline V gene lookup returns CDR1 GTSNPN and CDR2 SVGIG (reference sequence). This CDR3 contains 12 residues. V dropped 1 base and J dropped 10 bases, with 12 bases sitting between them. The CDR3 coding sequence is TGTGCCTGGAGTGGCCCCAAACTACCGCAGTATTTT. This gives the protein CAWSGPKLPQYF.

This clone was seen once. This chain uses TRBV2 with TRBJ1-2, with 8 bases matching TRBD1. CDR1 SNHLY and CDR2 FYNNEI come from the germline V gene. The CDR3 consists of 15 residues. V gave up 2 bases and J gave up 7 bases; unmatched junction bases: 9. CDR3: CASSEMIQGGLGYTF. For the CDR3, the DNA is TGTGCCAGCAGTGAAATGATACAGGGGGGTCTTGGCTACACCTTC.

The chain employs TRBV4-1 and TRBJ2-7, with TRBD2 matching over 9 bases. Per the germline V gene, CDR1 is MGHRA and CDR2 is YSYEKL. This CDR3 is built from 15 residues. V was clipped by 4 bases and J by 3 bases; unmatched bases: 7. CDR3 loop: CASSRGGSGSYEQYF. The CDR3 DNA reads TGCGCCAGCAGCCGGGGGGGTAGCGGGAGCTACGAGCAGTACTTC.

This chain connects TRBV19 to TRBJ1-4; TRBD1 matches 8 bases. CDR1 is LNHDA, CDR2 SQIVND, per germline (reference sequence). CDR3 length: 14 residues. Trimming took 9 bases from V and 2 from J; bases not matched to a gene: 5. The CDR3 sequence: CASRDRRTNEKLFF. CDR3 sequence (DNA): TGTGCCAGCAGGGACAGGCGGACTAATGAAAAACTGTTTTTT. Filled out from reference TRBV19 and TRBJ1-4, the complete variable domain reads DGGITQSPKYLFRKEGQNVTLSCEQNLNHDAMYWYRQDPGQGLRLIYYSQIVNDFQKGDIAEGYSVSREKKESFPLTVTSAQKNPTAFYLCASRDRRTNEKLFFGSGTQLSVL.

The CDR3 sequence is CASGLAGDRGHYEQYF. CDR3 DNA sequence: TGTGCTAGTGGTTTGGCTGGGGACAGGGGGCATTACGAGCAGTACTTC. The chain couples TRBV12-5 to TRBJ2-7; TRBD1 matches at 12 bases. The CDR3 runs to 16 residues. V trimming: 1 base; J trimming: 4 bases; junction bases outside the gene matches: 5. Germline V gene data show CDR1 as LGHNT and CDR2 as FRNRAP.

The table lists this clone with a few counts. V gene TRBV19 combines with J gene TRBJ2-1, with 9 bases lining up with TRBD2. Germline V gene lookup returns CDR1 LNHDA and CDR2 SQIVND (reference sequence). Trimming at V came to 5 bases and at J to 7 bases, leaving 3 bases not matched to a gene. This CDR3 has 13 amino acids. The DNA for the CDR3 is TGTGCCAGTAGTTGGGGACTAGCAAATGAGCAGTTCTTC. Protein product: CASSWGLANEQFF. Filled out from reference TRBV19 and TRBJ2-1, the complete variable domain reads DGGITQSPKYLFRKEGQNVTLSCEQNLNHDAMYWYRQDPGQGLRLIYYSQIVNDFQKGDIAEGYSVSREKKESFPLTVTSAQKNPTAFYLCASSWGLANEQFFGPGTRLTVL.

The chain combines TRBV10-1 with TRBJ2-7; 7 bases line up with TRBD1. The trim removed 8 bases at V and 10 bases at J, leaving 14 bases unmatched. Germline assignment: CDR1 WNHNN and CDR2 SYGVQD (reference sequence). The CDR3 is 13 amino acids. The CDR3 protein is CASDVGQAKKQYF. For the CDR3, the DNA is TGCGCCAGCGACGTCGGACAGGCGAAGAAACAGTACTTC.

This clone was recorded only once. V usage is TRBV18 and J usage is TRBJ1-6, with TRBD1 matching over 7 bases. The germline CDR1 and CDR2 sequences are KGHSH and LQKENI. V shed 2 bases, J shed 9 bases, and the junction held 4 bases outside the gene matches. The length of the CDR3 is 14 residues. CDR3 bases: TGTGCCAGCTCACCAGACAGGGCCTTTTCACCCCTCCACTTT. Its translation: CASSPDRAFSPLHF. Complete variable domain (other parts from reference TRBV18 and TRBJ1-6): NAGVMQNPRHLVRRRGQEARLRCSPMKGHSHVYWYRQLPEEGLKFMVYLQKENIIDESGMPKERFSAEFPKEGPSILRIQQVVRGDSAAYFCASSPDRAFSPLHFGNGTRLTVT.

The chain is built from TRBV5-5 and TRBJ2-7, with 9 bases identical to TRBD1. After removal of 3 bases from V and 2 bases from J, the junction contained 0 bases not matched to a gene. There are 13 residues in the CDR3. CDR1 and CDR2 (germline): SGHKS, YYEKEE (reference sequence). In DNA, the CDR3 is TGTGCCAGCAGCTGGACAGGGGCCTACGAGCAGTACTTC. This codes for CASSWTGAYEQYF.

The DNA of the CDR3 is TGCGCCAGCAGCTTGGAAACAGGGCCCCAAGAGACCCAGTACTTC. This translates into CASSLETGPQETQYF. The chain employs TRBV5-1 and TRBJ2-5; perhaps TRBD1 as D (6 bases). V was shortened by 0 bases and J by 1 base, with 10 bases between the two germline ends. Germline V gene lookup returns CDR1 SGHRS and CDR2 YFSETQ. The CDR3 is 15 residues long.

The chain has TRBV6-6 and TRBJ2-6; D is uncertain. The CDR3 extends over 16 amino acids. The V end was cut by 2 bases, the J end by 0 bases, with 8 bases between. The germline V gene has CDR1 MNHNY and CDR2 SVGAGI (reference sequence). This CDR3 reads CASSYTESSGANVLTF. The CDR3 bases are TGTGCCAGCAGTTACACCGAAAGCTCTGGGGCCAACGTCCTGACTTTC.

The CDR3 bases are TGTGCCAGTAGTATGTGGGGGGCCGGGGAGCTGTTTTTT. It encodes CASSMWGAGELFF. The chain joins TRBV19 to TRBJ2-2, with a possible D match to TRBD2 (6 bases). The CDR3 extends over 13 amino acids. Germline loops: CDR1 LNHDA, CDR2 SQIVND (reference sequence). Trimming removed 3 bases from V and 6 bases from J, with 8 bases in between.

The chain uses TRBV9 and TRBJ1-1; possibly TRBD1 for D (5 bases). This CDR3 is 15 amino acids long. The germline V gene encodes CDR1 SGDLS and CDR2 YYNGEE. The V end lost 4 bases, the J end lost 4 bases, and 17 bases lay between the germline ends. The CDR3 loop reads CASSPSGGGGTEAFF. Written as DNA, the CDR3 is TGTGCCAGCAGCCCCTCCGGTGGGGGTGGCACTGAAGCTTTCTTT.